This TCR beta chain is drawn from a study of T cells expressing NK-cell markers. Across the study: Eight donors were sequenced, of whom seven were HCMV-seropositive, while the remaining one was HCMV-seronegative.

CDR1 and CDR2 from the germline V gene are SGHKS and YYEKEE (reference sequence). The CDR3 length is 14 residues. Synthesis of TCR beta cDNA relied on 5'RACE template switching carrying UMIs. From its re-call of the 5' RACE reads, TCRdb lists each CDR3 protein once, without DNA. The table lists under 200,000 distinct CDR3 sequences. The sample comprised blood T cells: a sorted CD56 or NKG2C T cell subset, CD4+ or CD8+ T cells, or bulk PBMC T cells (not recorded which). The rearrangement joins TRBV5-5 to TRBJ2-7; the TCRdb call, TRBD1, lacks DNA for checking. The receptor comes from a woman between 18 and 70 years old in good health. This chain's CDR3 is CASSSGTAFYEQYF.